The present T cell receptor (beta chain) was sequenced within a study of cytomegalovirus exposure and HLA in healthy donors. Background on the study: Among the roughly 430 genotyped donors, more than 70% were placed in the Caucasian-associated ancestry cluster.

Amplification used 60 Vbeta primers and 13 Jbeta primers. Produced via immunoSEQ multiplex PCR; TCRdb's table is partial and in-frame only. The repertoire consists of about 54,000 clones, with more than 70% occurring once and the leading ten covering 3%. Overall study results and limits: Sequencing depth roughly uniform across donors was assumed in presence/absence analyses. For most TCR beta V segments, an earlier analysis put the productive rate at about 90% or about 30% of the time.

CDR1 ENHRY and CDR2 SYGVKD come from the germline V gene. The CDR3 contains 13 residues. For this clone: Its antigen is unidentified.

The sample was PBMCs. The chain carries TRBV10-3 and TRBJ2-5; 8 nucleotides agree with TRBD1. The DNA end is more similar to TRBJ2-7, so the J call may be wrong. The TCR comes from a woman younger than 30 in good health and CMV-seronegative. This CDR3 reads CAIIRDRGYEQYF. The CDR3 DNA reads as TGTGCCATCATCAGAGACAGGGGCTACGAGCAGTACTTC.